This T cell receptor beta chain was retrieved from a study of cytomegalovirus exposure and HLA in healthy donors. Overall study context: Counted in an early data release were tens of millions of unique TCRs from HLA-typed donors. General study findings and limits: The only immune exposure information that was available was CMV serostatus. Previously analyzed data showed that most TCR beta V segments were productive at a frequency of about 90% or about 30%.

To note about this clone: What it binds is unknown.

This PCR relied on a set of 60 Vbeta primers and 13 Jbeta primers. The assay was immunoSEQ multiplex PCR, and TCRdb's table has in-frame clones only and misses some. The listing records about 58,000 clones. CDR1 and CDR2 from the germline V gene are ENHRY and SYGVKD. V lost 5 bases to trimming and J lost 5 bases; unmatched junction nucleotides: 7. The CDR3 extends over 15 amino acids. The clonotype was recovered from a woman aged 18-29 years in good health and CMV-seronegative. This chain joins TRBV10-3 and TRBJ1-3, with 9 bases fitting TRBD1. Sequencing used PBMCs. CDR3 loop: CAISNDRGTRNTIYF. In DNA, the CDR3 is TGTGCCATCAGTAATGACAGGGGGACGCGAAACACCATATATTTT.